These 31 T cell receptor beta chains share one sample of origin, sequenced in a study of T cell repertoires in cytomegalovirus infection. Each CDR3 protein is one row after TCRdb ran MiXCR on the reads. This sample yields more than 500,000 distinct CDR3 sequences, of which about 17% are seen a single time; roughly a quarter belongs to the top ten. The sequenced material came from CD8+ T cells from PBMCs. Receptors were obtained from a human donor in good health (CMV status not recorded). Some clones in this sample may be carry-over from other donors' samples.

Worth noting for this clonotype: Being one base from a much bigger clone, this may be a read error. No conserved phenylalanine or tryptophan ends this CDR3, so it is likely a read error. V usage is TRBV28 and J usage is TRBJ2-6; a possible D gene is TRBD2 (5 bases). The CDR3 is 16 amino acids. Germline V gene sequence: CDR1 MDHEN, CDR2 SYDVKM. V gave up 2 bases and J gave up 2 bases, with 10 bases separating them. The CDR3 sequence: CASSLGGGAGANVLTL. The CDR3 DNA is TGTGCCAGCAGTTTAGGTGGAGGCGCTGGGGCCAACGTCCTGACTTTA.

This clonotype was seen repeatedly, ten times or more. CDR3 sequence: CASSYQLVGDGNIDNYGYTF. The DNA for the CDR3 is TGTGCCAGCAGTTACCAACTAGTAGGGGATGGGAATATCGATAACTATGGCTACACCTTC. V is TRBV6-5 and J is TRBJ1-2; the D gene is possibly TRBD1 (5 bases). V was trimmed by 2 bases and J by 1 base, leaving 26 bases between them. CDR3 length: 20 residues. Per the germline V gene, CDR1 is MNHEY and CDR2 is SVGAGI.

In this sample, this clonotype turned up a few times. The rearrangement uses TRBV28 and TRBJ2-1; 7 nucleotides agree with TRBD1. This CDR3 has 14 residues. J gave up 2 bases and V 6 bases, and 4 bases lay outside the gene matches. The germline CDR1 and CDR2 sequences are MDHEN and SYDVKM. The CDR3 coding sequence is TGTGCCAGCAGCCACAGGGGAGCCTACAATGAGCAGTTCTTC. Translated, it gives CASSHRGAYNEQFF. Together with reference TRBV28 and TRBJ2-1, the CDR3 gives the full variable domain: DVKVTQSSRYLVKRTGEKVFLECVQDMDHENMFWYRQDPGLGLRLIYFSYDVKMKEKGDIPEGYSVSREKKERFSLILESASTNQTSMYLCASSHRGAYNEQFFGPGTRLTVL.

This clonotype has at least ten counts. The chain couples TRBV12-3 or TRBV12-4 to TRBJ1-3; 9 bases align to TRBD1. The junction had 18 bases not matched to a gene; V was cut back by 6 bases and J by 0 bases. The CDR3 is 20 residues long. CDR3 nucleotides: TGTGCCAGCAGCTCACCGGAGGGACAGGGTAGGCCTCTCTCTGGAAACACCATATATTTT. Protein product: CASSSPEGQGRPLSGNTIYF.

CDR3 bases: TGTGCCACAGATAGTGGCCGCAGAAAGGGCTACACCTTC. This sequence encodes CATDSGRRKGYTF. The rearrangement joins TRBV6-1 to TRBJ1-2; D is uncertain. The ends were cut back, 10 bases at V and 8 bases at J, with 20 bases in the middle. The CDR3 sequence is 13 residues long. CDR1 and CDR2 (germline): MNHNS, SASEGT.

The sample holds a few counts of this clonotype. V gene TRBV30 combines with J gene TRBJ2-7, with 11 bases matching TRBD2. Germline V gene data show CDR1 as GTSNPN and CDR2 as SVGIG (reference sequence). V was pared by 5 bases and J by 9 bases, with 24 bases of the junction left unmatched. This CDR3 comprises 18 residues. The CDR3: CAWGDELAGGTGRLWQYF. The CDR3 DNA is TGTGCCTGGGGGGATGAATTAGCGGGAGGGACCGGGCGATTGTGGCAGTACTTC.

This clonotype was picked up many times. CDR3 region: CASSEPGNTEAFF. The CDR3 coding sequence is TGTGCCAGCAGTGAGCCCGGGAACACTGAAGCTTTCTTT. The rearrangement links TRBV6-1 to TRBJ1-1; D not certain. Trimming removed 3 bases from V and 1 base from J, with 6 bases in between. The CDR3 is 13 residues long. Germline values: CDR1 MNHNS, CDR2 SASEGT.

This clonotype turned up a few times. The DNA for the CDR3 is TGCGCCAGCAGCCAAGGCTCCGGGACTATAGAGACCCAGTACTTC. Protein sequence: CASSQGSGTIETQYF. The V gene is TRBV4-1, the J gene TRBJ2-5; 7 bases line up with TRBD2. V was clipped by 1 base and J by 4 bases; unmatched bases: 6. The germline V gene has CDR1 MGHRA and CDR2 YSYEKL. The CDR3 is made up of 15 amino acids.

The table lists this clonotype with a few counts. The V gene is TRBV2, the J gene TRBJ1-3, with 8 bases that match TRBD1. The CDR3 length is 15 residues. V shed 7 bases and J 4 bases; nucleotides not matched to a gene: 9. CDR1 and CDR2 from the germline V gene are SNHLY and FYNNEI. The chain's CDR3 is CASKMGQASGNTIYF. The DNA of the CDR3 is TGTGCCAGCAAGATGGGACAGGCGTCCGGAAACACCATATATTTT.

The sample holds a few counts of this clonotype. The J gene is TRBJ2-7, the V gene TRBV2, with 8 bases aligning to TRBD2. CDR1 SNHLY and CDR2 FYNNEI come from the germline V gene. Germline trimming cut 8 bases from V and 2 bases from J; bases unmatched to any gene: 8. The CDR3 spans 14 residues. CDR3 loop: CASLSRGGTYEQYF. In nucleotides, the CDR3 is TGTGCCAGCCTCTCCCGGGGGGGCACCTACGAGCAGTACTTC.

The chain combines TRBV27 with TRBJ2-7; 7 bases match TRBD2. Germline trimming cut 5 bases from V and 4 bases from J; bases unmatched to any gene: 11. This CDR3 region has 15 residues. CDR1 MNHEY and CDR2 SMNVEV come from the germline V gene (reference sequence). The CDR3, as DNA: TGTGCCAGCAGTCCTAACTCGGGACTAACGTACGAGCAGTACTTC. Translating it yields CASSPNSGLTYEQYF.

A note on this clonotype: This CDR3 fails to terminate in the conserved phenylalanine or tryptophan, so it likely reflects a read error. The V gene is TRBV7-8, the J gene TRBJ2-7; weak D call: TRBD2 (6 bases). V shed 4 bases and J shed 0 bases, with 13 bases lying between them. CDR1 and CDR2 (germline): SGHVS, FQNEAQ. The CDR3 has 15 residues. The CDR3 protein is CASSSAAGTSYEQYL. DNA for the CDR3: TGTGCCAGCAGCTCCGCGGCGGGAACCTCCTACGAGCAGTACTTA.

There are a few counts of this clonotype. The chain has TRBV27 and TRBJ2-7; D is possibly TRBD2 (6 bases). V shed 3 bases and J shed 3 bases, with 18 bases lying between them. The CDR3 is 16 residues long. CDR1 is MNHEY and CDR2 is SMNVEV in the germline V gene (reference sequence). This CDR3 is CASSFNRRGGNYEQYF. The CDR3 nucleotides are TGTGCCAGCAGTTTCAATCGACGGGGAGGAAACTACGAGCAGTACTTC.

This clonotype was recorded at least ten times. The gene calls are TRBV27 and TRBJ1-4, with D tentatively TRBD1 (5 bases). The CDR3 totals 14 residues. Germline CDR1 MNHEY, CDR2 SMNVEV (reference sequence). V was shortened by 5 bases and J by 4 bases, with 11 bases between the two germline ends. DNA for the CDR3: TGTGCCAGCAGTGATGGGGGTTATAATGAAAAACTGTTTTTT. Encoded protein: CASSDGGYNEKLFF.

This clonotype was seen a few times. V gene TRBV28 combines with J gene TRBJ2-7; 9 bases line up with TRBD1. The V segment lost 6 bases and the J segment 4 bases; nucleotides outside the gene matches: 19. This CDR3 is 18 amino acids long. CDR1 MDHEN and CDR2 SYDVKM come from the germline V gene. The chain's CDR3 is CASSEPRTGEIFGYEQYF. CDR3 nucleotide sequence: TGTGCCAGCAGCGAACCACGGACAGGGGAAATCTTTGGGTACGAGCAGTACTTC.

The chain links TRBV4-1 to TRBJ2-1; D is possibly TRBD2 (7 bases). The length of the CDR3 is 16 residues. In germline, CDR1 is MGHRA, CDR2 YSYEKL. V lost 3 bases and J lost 2, with 14 bases in between. The CDR3 DNA reads TGCGCCAGCAGCCATATGGCCGGGGGGCCCTACAATGAGCAGTTCTTC. Its translation: CASSHMAGGPYNEQFF.

This clonotype was counted ten times or more. The chain joins TRBV7-9 to TRBJ2-5; TRBD1 matches 9 bases. The ends lost 5 bases at V and 1 base at J; junction bases unmatched: 5. This CDR3 comprises 15 residues. CDR1 SEHNR and CDR2 FQNEAQ come from the germline V gene (reference sequence). The CDR3 loop reads CASSPRGQGQETQYF. The CDR3 DNA reads as TGTGCCAGCAGCCCCCGGGGACAGGGCCAAGAGACCCAGTACTTC.

The rearrangement uses TRBV9 and TRBJ2-5; TRBD2 is a possible D gene (7 bases). V gave up 3 bases and J gave up 1 base, with 16 bases separating them. In germline, CDR1 is SGDLS, CDR2 YYNGEE. The CDR3 covers 16 residues. The CDR3 sequence: CASSAPGGLTQETQYF. CDR3 nucleotide sequence: TGTGCCAGCAGCGCCCCGGGGGGCCTAACCCAAGAGACCCAGTACTTC.

The table lists this clonotype with a count of one. Sequence at one end of the junction differs from germline and may be a read error. The chain combines TRBV6-1 with TRBJ1-5; no clear D. The germline V gene encodes CDR1 MNHNS and CDR2 SASEGT. The length of the CDR3 is 15 residues. In nucleotides, the CDR3 is TGTGCCAGAAGTGGAACAGAGAATAGCAATCAGCCCCAGCAGTTT. Translated, it gives CARSGTENSNQPQQF.

This clonotype has a count of ten or more. The V call is TRBV7-6, the J call TRBJ2-2; a possible D gene is TRBD1 (5 bases). Germline values: CDR1 SGHVS, CDR2 FNYEAQ. V shed 6 bases and J shed 3 bases, with 14 bases lying between them. The CDR3 totals 15 residues. In DNA, the CDR3 is TGTGCCAGCAGTTTGGGGCAGAGCTACACCGGGGAGCTGTTTTTT. Translated, it gives CASSLGQSYTGELFF.

The rearrangement links TRBV5-1 to TRBJ1-2; D may be TRBD1 (6 bases). The V gene's germline CDR1 is SGHRS and CDR2 YFSETQ. This CDR3 is built from 16 residues. Trimming removed 3 bases at V and 5 bases at J, with 20 bases between. The CDR3 here is CASSYQGITLVYGYTF. The CDR3 nucleotides are TGCGCCAGCAGCTATCAGGGGATAACCCTAGTGTATGGCTACACCTTC.

Ten or more counts support this clonotype. This chain links TRBV12-3 or TRBV12-4 with TRBJ1-5; weak D call: TRBD1 (6 bases). The CDR3 length is 15 residues. Trimming took 5 bases from V and 5 from J, leaving 16 bases between them. CDR3 amino acids: CASSPRDRLYQPQHF. CDR3 in DNA: TGTGCCAGCAGTCCGCGAGACAGGCTTTATCAGCCCCAGCATTTT.

This clonotype was recorded at least ten times. The V and J genes are TRBV12-3 or TRBV12-4 and TRBJ1-1; D unclear. Trimming pared 6 bases from V and 3 bases from J, leaving 11 bases between. This CDR3 is built from 13 residues. This chain's CDR3 is CASSSPPDTEAFF. CDR3 coding DNA: TGTGCCAGCAGCTCCCCCCCAGACACTGAAGCTTTCTTT.

This clonotype was counted many times. The gene calls are TRBV12-3 or TRBV12-4 and TRBJ2-5; D might be TRBD2 (6 bases). V lost 4 bases and J lost 3, with 18 bases in between. The CDR3 is 16 amino acids. CDR3 amino acids: CASSYSGRSAEETQYF. The CDR3 DNA reads TGTGCCAGCAGTTATTCAGGGAGGTCTGCAGAAGAGACCCAGTACTTC.

This clonotype was detected a few times. The gene calls are TRBV6-1 and TRBJ1-2; D not resolved. V was clipped by 5 bases and J by 3 bases, with 7 bases between them. Germline-derived CDR1 and CDR2 are MNHNS and SASEGT. The CDR3 has 12 amino acids. CDR3 amino acids: CASSTEYYGYTF. The DNA for the CDR3 is TGTGCCAGCAGTACAGAGTACTATGGCTACACCTTC.

In its sample, this clonotype was seen many times. The V call is TRBV7-8, the J call TRBJ2-1; no reliable D call. V lost 5 bases, J lost 3 bases, and 14 bases lay in between. The CDR3 length is 15 residues. Germline assignment: CDR1 SGHVS and CDR2 FQNEAQ. DNA for the CDR3: TGTGCCAGCAGCCCGACTGAGGTCAGCTACAATGAGCAGTTCTTC. This translates into CASSPTEVSYNEQFF.

The DNA of the CDR3 is TGCGCCAGCAGCCAAGAATCTGCGACTAGCGGGAGAGGGAGGGCCGGGGAGCTGTTTTTT. Amino acid sequence: CASSQESATSGRGRAGELFF. The J gene is TRBJ2-2, the V gene TRBV4-1; 12 bases align to TRBD2. J was trimmed by 6 bases and V by 0 bases; bases with no gene match: 14. The germline V gene encodes CDR1 MGHRA and CDR2 YSYEKL. The CDR3 runs to 20 residues.

This clonotype appeared many times. The chain carries TRBV19 and TRBJ2-7, with D perhaps TRBD1 (6 bases). From germline, CDR1 is LNHDA and CDR2 SQIVND (reference sequence). V shed 6 bases and J shed 0 bases, with 15 bases lying between them. This CDR3 contains 15 residues. The CDR3 nucleotides are TGTGCCAGTAGCCCCCGACAGGAACGCTCCTACGAGCAGTACTTC. Protein sequence: CASSPRQERSYEQYF.

This clonotype has ten or more counts. This chain connects TRBV2 to TRBJ2-3; 14 bases fit TRBD2. Germline CDR1 reads SNHLY; CDR2 reads FYNNEI. The junction had 7 bases not matched to a gene; V was cut back by 3 bases and J by 2 bases. CDR3 length: 18 amino acids. CDR3 bases: TGTGCCAGCAGTGAGCAAACGGGACTAGCGGGAGACACAGATACGCAGTATTTT. This translates into CASSEQTGLAGDTDTQYF. Filled out from reference TRBV2 and TRBJ2-3, the complete variable domain reads EPEVTQTPSHQVTQMGQEVILRCVPISNHLYFYWYRQILGQKVEFLVSFYNNEISEKSEIFDDQFSVERPDGSNFTLKIRSTKLEDSAMYFCASSEQTGLAGDTDTQYFGPGTRLTVL.

This clonotype has a handful of counts. The rearrangement uses TRBV7-6 and TRBJ2-3; D gene ambiguous. There are 15 residues in the CDR3. The germline V and J ends were trimmed by 5 bases and 0 bases, with 12 bases remaining between them. Germline V CDR1 and CDR2: SGHVS, FNYEAQ. As DNA, the CDR3 is TGTGCCAGCAGCCCTAACCGTCCTAGCACAGATACGCAGTATTTT. Its translation is CASSPNRPSTDTQYF.

DNA for the CDR3: TGTGCCATCAGTGAAGAGCGGGGCTCCTACAATGAGCAGTTCTTC. Amino acid sequence: CAISEERGSYNEQFF. The V and J genes are TRBV10-3 and TRBJ2-1, with 7 bases aligning to TRBD2. CDR1 and CDR2 from the germline V gene are ENHRY and SYGVKD. The CDR3 runs to 15 residues. The trim removed 3 bases at V and 0 bases at J, leaving 2 bases unmatched.